These 2 T cell receptor beta chains were sequenced from one sample in a study of cytomegalovirus exposure and HLA in healthy donors. Vbeta (60) and Jbeta (13) primers were used in the PCR. Here immunoSEQ multiplex PCR was the method, and the copy in TCRdb shows in-frame clones only, minus some. The sample consists of fewer than 250,000 clones, 81% of them appearing once. What was sequenced was PBMCs. The receptors come from a man between 35 and 55 years old in good health and CMV-seropositive.

V and J are TRBV11-2 and TRBJ2-1; D may be TRBD1 (5 bases). Germline V gene lookup returns CDR1 SGHAT and CDR2 FQNNGV. The V end lost 1 base, the J end lost 4 bases, and 8 bases lay between the germline ends. The CDR3 is made up of 14 amino acids. CDR3 coding DNA: TGTGCCAGCAGCTTAGTTGCAGGGTACAATGAGCAGTTCTTC. Amino acid sequence: CASSLVAGYNEQFF.

V gene TRBV6-5 combines with J gene TRBJ1-2, with unresolved D. Trimming cost V 6 bases and J 4 bases, with 9 bases left between them. Germline values: CDR1 MNHEY, CDR2 SVGAGI. CDR3 length: 12 amino acids. CDR3 loop: CASRGVGYGYTF. In DNA form, the CDR3 reads TGTGCCAGCAGGGGAGTCGGCTATGGCTACACCTTC.